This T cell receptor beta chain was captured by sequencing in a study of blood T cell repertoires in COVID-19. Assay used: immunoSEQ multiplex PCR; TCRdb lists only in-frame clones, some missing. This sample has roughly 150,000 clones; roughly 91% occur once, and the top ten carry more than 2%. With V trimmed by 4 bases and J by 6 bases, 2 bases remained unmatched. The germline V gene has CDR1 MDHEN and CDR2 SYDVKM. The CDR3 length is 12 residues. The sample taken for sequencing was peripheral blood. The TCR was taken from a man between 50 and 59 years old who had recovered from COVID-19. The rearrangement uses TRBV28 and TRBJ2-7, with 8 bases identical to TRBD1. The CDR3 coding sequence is TGTGCCAGCAGTTCAGGGGGCTCCGAGCAGTACTTC. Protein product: CASSSGGSEQYF. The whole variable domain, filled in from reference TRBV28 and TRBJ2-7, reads DVKVTQSSRYLVKRTGEKVFLECVQDMDHENMFWYRQDPGLGLRLIYFSYDVKMKEKGDIPEGYSVSREKKERFSLILESASTNQTSMYLCASSSGGSEQYFGPGTRLTVT.